The 3 T cell receptor beta chains below all came from one sample that was sequenced in a study of T cell responses to AZD1222 COVID-19 vaccine. Clones were sequenced by immunoSEQ multiplex PCR, and TCRdb holds only the in-frame ones, with some missing. The sample shows about 180,000 clones, around 90% of them seen only once. The specimen comprised peripheral blood, sampled 28 days after the second AZD1222 dose. The receptors shown here come from an adult who received the AZD1222 COVID-19 vaccine.

The CDR3 coding sequence is TGTGCCAGCAGCTTAAGGGCCCGGGACAGGGTCTTACTAGCGATCGACGAGCAGTACTTC. This codes for CASSLRARDRVLLAIDEQYF. The V gene is TRBV7-8, the J gene TRBJ2-7; 9 positions agree with TRBD1. This CDR3 is 20 amino acids long. Germline-derived CDR1 and CDR2 are SGHVS and FQNEAQ. With V trimmed by 2 bases and J by 5 bases, 22 bases remained unmatched.

V is TRBV19 and J is TRBJ1-5; TRBD1 might be the D (5 bases). The CDR3 consists of 18 residues. CDR1 is LNHDA and CDR2 is SQIVND in the germline V gene (reference sequence). With 3 bases removed from V and 0 bases from J, the gap between germline ends came to 18 bases. The CDR3 here is CASSIGQSRGISNQPQHF. DNA for the CDR3: TGTGCCAGTAGTATCGGGCAGAGCCGGGGCATTAGCAATCAGCCCCAGCATTTT. Drawing the rest from reference TRBV19 and TRBJ1-5, the complete variable domain is DGGITQSPKYLFRKEGQNVTLSCEQNLNHDAMYWYRQDPGQGLRLIYYSQIVNDFQKGDIAEGYSVSREKKESFPLTVTSAQKNPTAFYLCASSIGQSRGISNQPQHFGDGTRLSIL.

This rearrangement joins TRBV7-2 to TRBJ2-1; D may be TRBD1 (5 bases). Deletions cut 0 bases from V and 8 bases from J, with 17 bases between. The CDR3 has 16 amino acids. Germline V gene lookup returns CDR1 SGHTA and CDR2 FQGNSA. The CDR3 DNA is TGTGCCAGCAGCTTAGCGAGGTTGCGAATGGGGCATGAGCAGTTCTTC. As protein: CASSLARLRMGHEQFF.